Presented here are 15 T cell receptor beta chains from one specimen sequenced in a study of blood T cell repertoires in COVID-19. The table came from immunoSEQ multiplex PCR; TCRdb's copy has only in-frame clones and leaves some out. The sample includes about 120,000 clones, about 87% of them seen just once. Sequencing input: peripheral blood. The receptors derive from a woman in her 70s with acute or convalescent COVID-19.

V and J are TRBV3-1 (or the pseudogene TRBV3-2) and TRBJ1-4; D unresolved. Germline-derived CDR1 and CDR2 are LGHDT and YNNKEL (reference sequence). The CDR3 has 14 amino acids. Trimming removed 1 base at V and 7 bases at J, with 10 bases between. DNA of the CDR3: TGTGCCAGCAGCCAAGGGCAGTCTCCTGAAAAACTGTTTTTT. It translates to CASSQGQSPEKLFF.

The gene calls are TRBV7-7 and TRBJ2-5; D possibly corresponds to TRBD2 (5 bases). V was cut by 1 base and J by 3 bases, with 9 bases left in between. Germline V gene sequence: CDR1 SSHAT, CDR2 FNYEAQ (reference sequence). The CDR3 extends over 14 amino acids. The CDR3 DNA reads TGTGCCAGCAGCTTAGGTCCGGGAAAAGAGACCCAGTACTTC. Translated: CASSLGPGKETQYF.

This sequence joins TRBV18 and TRBJ1-2; no definite D call. With 0 bases removed from V and 4 bases from J, the gap between germline ends came to 9 bases. The CDR3 loop spans 14 amino acids. Germline assignment: CDR1 KGHSH and CDR2 LQKENI. DNA for the CDR3: TGTGCCAGCTCACCACCGAGCGGAAGCTATGGCTACACCTTC. Translating gives CASSPPSGSYGYTF.

The chain carries TRBV7-9 and TRBJ1-4, with TRBD1 as a possible D gene (5 bases). CDR3 length: 15 residues. V dropped 5 bases and J dropped 5 bases, with 15 bases sitting between them. Germline lookup yields CDR1 SEHNR and CDR2 FQNEAQ (reference sequence). The CDR3 loop reads CASSLQDTMNEKLFF. The CDR3 DNA reads as TGTGCCAGCAGCCTGCAGGACACCATGAATGAAAAACTGTTTTTT.

The gene calls are TRBV6-5 and TRBJ2-1; 9 nucleotides align to TRBD2. CDR3 size: 14 residues. Trimming at V came to 8 bases and at J to 7 bases, leaving 9 bases not matched to a gene. Germline CDR1 reads MNHEY; CDR2 reads SVGAGI. Here the CDR3 reads CASLWRGGLNEQFF. CDR3 sequence (DNA): TGTGCCAGCTTATGGCGGGGGGGCCTTAATGAGCAGTTCTTC.

This clone occurred once. The chain joins TRBV5-1 to TRBJ2-5, with a tentative D call TRBD2 (5 bases). Trimming took 2 bases from V and 5 from J, leaving 19 bases between them. This CDR3 is 16 amino acids long. Germline CDR1 reads SGHRS; CDR2 reads YFSETQ. The CDR3 DNA is TGCGCCAGCAGCTTTTCCCCTGGGGTAGCGAGCGAGACCCAGTACTTC. Encoded protein: CASSFSPGVASETQYF. The variable domain in full, completed from reference TRBV5-1 and TRBJ2-5, reads KAGVTQTPRYLIKTRGQQVTLSCSPISGHRSVSWYQQTPGQGLQFLFEYFSETQRNKGNFPGRFSGRQFSNSRSEMNVSTLELGDSALYLCASSFSPGVASETQYFGPGTRLLVL.

The genes are TRBV29-1 and TRBJ1-6; TRBD1 is a possible D gene (6 bases). Germline V gene sequence: CDR1 SQVTM, CDR2 ANQGSEA. This CDR3 region has 12 residues. V was pared by 6 bases and J by 7 bases, with 10 bases between. Here the CDR3 DNA reads TGCAGCGTCGGGACATTGAATTCACCCCTCCACTTT. Translating it yields CSVGTLNSPLHF.

V and J are TRBV7-2 and TRBJ2-2, with 13 bases lining up with TRBD2. From germline, CDR1 is SGHTA and CDR2 FQGNSA. J gave up 7 bases and V 2 bases, and 4 bases lay outside the gene matches. This CDR3 region has 16 residues. The CDR3 is CASSLTSGGAYGELFF. DNA of the CDR3: TGTGCCAGCAGCTTAACTAGCGGGGGGGCCTACGGGGAGCTGTTTTTT.

The chain uses TRBV3-1 (or the pseudogene TRBV3-2) and TRBJ2-5; TRBD2 agrees at 7 bases. CDR1 is LGHDT and CDR2 is YNNKEL in the germline V gene (reference sequence). The CDR3 runs to 13 residues. The ends lost 3 bases at V and 5 bases at J; junction bases unmatched: 3. CDR3 DNA: TGTGCCAGCAGCCACGGGGGGTCGGAGACCCAGTACTTC. Translated: CASSHGGSETQYF.

The V call is TRBV5-4, the J call TRBJ2-2; D ambiguous. Trimming left V 0 bases short and J 7 bases short, with 7 bases between. CDR3 length: 13 residues. Germline V gene sequence: CDR1 SGHNT, CDR2 YYREEE (reference sequence). The CDR3, as DNA: TGTGCCAGCAGCTTGGCCGGCGGCGGGGAGCTGTTTTTT. It codes for CASSLAGGGELFF. The full variable domain, its missing parts supplied by reference TRBV5-4 and TRBJ2-2, is ETGVTQSPTHLIKTRGQQVTLRCSSQSGHNTVSWYQQALGQGPQFIFQYYREEENGRGNFPPRFSGLQFPNYSSELNVNALELDDSALYLCASSLAGGGELFFGEGSRLTVL.

The V and J genes are TRBV28 and TRBJ2-7; possible D gene TRBD2, 5 bases. The V end was cut by 4 bases, the J end by 4 bases, with 8 bases between. This CDR3 has 12 residues. The germline V gene has CDR1 MDHEN and CDR2 SYDVKM. The CDR3 DNA follows: TGTGCCAGCAGTTCCGGGGTGTACGAGCAGTACTTC. Translated: CASSSGVYEQYF.

The chain recombines TRBV18 with TRBJ2-7; no definite D call. Per the germline V gene, CDR1 is KGHSH and CDR2 is LQKENI. Trimming pared 4 bases from V and 0 bases from J, leaving 4 bases between. The CDR3 has 12 amino acids. CDR3 sequence reads: CASSLSSYEQYF. The CDR3 coding sequence is TGTGCCAGCTCACTTAGCTCCTACGAGCAGTACTTC.

The chain has TRBV5-5 and TRBJ1-4, with a weak D call TRBD1 (5 bases). CDR1 is SGHKS, CDR2 YYEKEE, per germline (reference sequence). The CDR3 runs 13 residues. Trimming took 3 bases from V and 5 from J, leaving 8 bases between them. The CDR3 spells CASSSRQNEKLFF. CDR3 bases: TGTGCCAGCAGCTCGAGACAGAATGAAAAACTGTTTTTT.

This sequence joins TRBV5-4 and TRBJ1-1; 7 positions agree with TRBD1. V lost 4 bases and J lost 7; bases outside the gene matches: 10. Germline assignment: CDR1 SGHNT and CDR2 YYREEE (reference sequence). There are 14 residues in the CDR3. DNA for the CDR3: TGTGCCAGCAGCCAGGACAGGTTACTTGATGAAGCTTTCTTT. Protein sequence: CASSQDRLLDEAFF. Filled out from reference TRBV5-4 and TRBJ1-1, the complete variable domain reads ETGVTQSPTHLIKTRGQQVTLRCSSQSGHNTVSWYQQALGQGPQFIFQYYREEENGRGNFPPRFSGLQFPNYSSELNVNALELDDSALYLCASSQDRLLDEAFFGQGTRLTVV.

The rearrangement links TRBV29-1 to TRBJ1-1, with D unresolved. Trimming shortened V by 6 bases and J by 1 base, and 15 bases separated the two germline ends. The germline CDR1 and CDR2 sequences are SQVTM and ANQGSEA. The length of the CDR3 is 14 residues. In nucleotides, the CDR3 is TGCAGCGTCCTTAGGGCGGGGAAGAACACTGAAGCTTTCTTT. Translated, it gives CSVLRAGKNTEAFF. Supplemented by reference TRBV29-1 and TRBJ1-1, the full variable domain reads SAVISQKPSRDICQRGTSLTIQCQVDSQVTMMFWYRQQPGQSLTLIATANQGSEATYESGFVIDKFPISRPNLTFSTLTVSNMSPEDSSIYLCSVLRAGKNTEAFFGQGTRLTVV.